This entry lists 25 T cell receptor beta chains sequenced from one sample in a study of shared clonotypes between healthy human individuals. TCRdb's table, derived via immunoSEQ multiplex PCR, lists solely in-frame clones and lacks some. The sample shows some 200,000 clones, over 60% of them seen only once. Sequencing input: memory CD4+ T cells sorted from blood. The subset denotes: CD45RA-negative fraction. These receptors all stem from a man younger than 40 in good health.

This chain connects TRBV5-6 to TRBJ2-7; 8 nucleotides line up with TRBD2. The CDR3 has 14 residues. J lost 0 bases, V lost 3 bases, and 2 bases had no gene match. Per the germline V gene, CDR1 is SGHDT and CDR2 is YYEEEE. The DNA for the CDR3 is TGTGCCAGCAGCTCGCTAGCGGGCTCCTACGAGCAGTACTTC. It is translated as CASSSLAGSYEQYF.

This chain uses TRBV9 with TRBJ2-7; 9 nucleotides line up with TRBD2. The germline V gene has CDR1 SGDLS and CDR2 YYNGEE. The CDR3 runs to 18 residues. V gave up 0 bases and J gave up 5 bases; unmatched junction bases: 15. The CDR3 sequence is CASSVGSSIAGENHEQYF. CDR3 in DNA: TGTGCCAGCAGCGTAGGCTCCTCCATAGCGGGAGAGAATCACGAGCAGTACTTC. The whole variable domain, remainder taken from reference TRBV9 and TRBJ2-7, is DSGVTQTPKHLITATGQRVTLRCSPRSGDLSVYWYQQSLDQGLQFLIQYYNGEERAKGNILERFSAQQFPDLHSELNLSSLELGDSALYFCASSVGSSIAGENHEQYFGPGTRLTVT.

The chain couples TRBV29-1 to TRBJ2-7; TRBD2 matches at 8 bases. CDR1 and CDR2 (germline): SQVTM, ANQGSEA. V was clipped by 1 base and J by 3 bases; unmatched bases: 2. This CDR3 comprises 13 residues. The CDR3: CSVEAAGGYEQYF. CDR3 bases: TGCAGCGTTGAAGCTGCGGGAGGCTACGAGCAGTACTTC.

Details on this clone: With a far larger clone one base away, a read error is the likely cause. The gene calls are TRBV5-8 and TRBJ2-1, with D possibly TRBD2 on 6 matching bases. The CDR3 sequence is 15 residues long. Trimming stripped 4 bases from V and 0 bases from J, with 11 bases between. From germline, CDR1 is SGHTS and CDR2 YDEGEE. In DNA form, the CDR3 reads TGTGCCAGCAGCGTAGCGGAGAGCTCCTACAATGAGCAGTTCTTC. Its protein is CASSVAESSYNEQFF. The variable domain in full, completed from reference TRBV5-8 and TRBJ2-1, reads EAGVTQSPTHLIKTRGQQATLRCSPISGHTSVYWYQQALGLGLQFLLWYDEGEERNRGNFPPRFSGRQFPNYSSELNVNALELEDSALYLCASSVAESSYNEQFFGPGTRLTVL.

The rearrangement joins TRBV2 to TRBJ2-1; 15 bases are shared with TRBD2. This CDR3 is 17 amino acids long. The germline CDR1 and CDR2 sequences are SNHLY and FYNNEI. V was clipped by 4 bases and J by 0 bases; unmatched bases: 1. CDR3 nucleotides: TGTGCCAGCAGTGCGGGACTAGCGGGAGGCTCCTACAATGAGCAGTTCTTC. This sequence encodes CASSAGLAGGSYNEQFF.

The chain uses TRBV29-1 and TRBJ1-5, with D possibly TRBD1 on 5 matching bases. Germline V gives CDR1 SQVTM, CDR2 ANQGSEA. Trimming pared 5 bases from V and 0 bases from J, leaving 8 bases between. The CDR3 length is 13 residues. The CDR3 loop reads CSVIQDSNQPQHF. CDR3 DNA sequence: TGCAGCGTTATACAGGATAGCAATCAGCCCCAGCATTTT.

V gene TRBV7-8 combines with J gene TRBJ2-3; 7 nucleotides agree with TRBD2. The germline CDR1 and CDR2 sequences are SGHVS and FQNEAQ. The CDR3 length is 14 residues. The J segment lost 5 bases and the V segment lost 3 bases, leaving 5 bases of the junction unmatched. The CDR3 loop reads CASSLGGTGDTQYF. For the CDR3, the DNA is TGTGCCAGCAGCTTGGGGGGGACTGGAGATACGCAGTATTTT. Using reference TRBV7-8 and TRBJ2-3 for the parts outside the CDR3, the full variable domain is GAGVSQSPRYKVAKRGQDVALRCDPISGHVSLFWYQQALGQGPEFLTYFQNEAQLDKSGLPSDRFFAERPEGSVSTLKIQRTQQEDSAVYLCASSLGGTGDTQYFGPGTRLTVL.

This chain links TRBV28 with TRBJ2-7; 9 bases map to TRBD1. From germline, CDR1 is MDHEN and CDR2 SYDVKM. CDR3 size: 13 residues. With V trimmed by 11 bases and J by 1 base, 6 bases remained unmatched. The CDR3 nucleotides read TGTGCCGTACCGGGACAGGGATCCTACGAGCAGTACTTC. Translating it yields CAVPGQGSYEQYF.

The V call is TRBV4-1, the J call TRBJ2-3, with 14 bases that match TRBD2. CDR3 size: 20 residues. The V and J ends lost 3 bases and 0 bases, in that order; junction bases with no gene match: 11. In germline, CDR1 is MGHRA, CDR2 YSYEKL. This chain's CDR3 is CASSHPGLAGDPGSTDTQYF. In DNA form, the CDR3 reads TGCGCCAGCAGCCACCCGGGACTAGCGGGAGACCCAGGTAGCACAGATACGCAGTATTTT.

The table lists this clone with a few counts. This chain joins TRBV2 and TRBJ1-5, with a weak D call TRBD1 (6 bases). Germline V lookup: CDR1 SNHLY, CDR2 FYNNEI. The CDR3 extends over 15 amino acids. The V end was cut by 3 bases, the J end by 0 bases, with 9 bases between. DNA of the CDR3: TGTGCCAGCAGTGAGGGACACTATAGCAATCAGCCCCAGCATTTT. Translated, it gives CASSEGHYSNQPQHF.

This clone was picked up one time. The chain carries TRBV11-3 and TRBJ2-7; no clear D. This CDR3 spans 15 amino acids. V gave up 8 bases and J gave up 0 bases, with 17 bases separating them. From germline, CDR1 is SGHNT and CDR2 YENEEA. The CDR3 loop reads CASLSPTVSSYEQYF. As DNA, the CDR3 is TGTGCCAGCCTTAGCCCGACGGTGAGCTCCTACGAGCAGTACTTC.

This rearrangement joins TRBV7-2 to TRBJ1-3; the D gene is possibly TRBD1 (5 bases). Trimming cost V 7 bases and J 3 bases, with 10 bases left between them. Germline V gives CDR1 SGHTA, CDR2 FQGNSA. The CDR3 runs to 13 residues. The CDR3 coding sequence is TGTGCCAGCAACGACAGATTTGGAAACACCATATATTTT. It specifies CASNDRFGNTIYF. The entire variable domain, with the rest obtained from reference TRBV7-2 and TRBJ1-3, is as follows: GAGVSQSPSNKVTEKGKDVELRCDPISGHTALYWYRQSLGQGLEFLIYFQGNSAPDKSGLPSDRFSAERTGGSVSTLTIQRTQQEDSAVYLCASNDRFGNTIYFGEGSWLTVV.

The chain combines TRBV6-5 with TRBJ2-7, with 7 bases lining up with TRBD1. Looked up from germline, CDR1 is MNHEY and CDR2 is SVGAGI. The length of the CDR3 is 15 residues. The V gene end was trimmed by 0 bases and the J gene end by 1 base; junction bases not matched to a gene: 3. The CDR3 DNA follows: TGTGCCAGCAGTTACTCGAGGGACAGTTCCTACGAGCAGTACTTC. Translating it yields CASSYSRDSSYEQYF.

Comment on this clone: The CDR3 ends on some other residue instead of the conserved phenylalanine or tryptophan, so this is likely a read error. It is unclear where the CDR3 begins or ends on the DNA, so no DNA is shown, and the CDR3 is as TCRdb lists it. The chain is built from TRBV7-6 and TRBJ2-7; TRBD2, the table's D call, was not compared with the DNA. Both ends counted, the CDR3 spans 9 residues. Per germline, CDR1 SGHVS and CDR2 FNYEAQ. CDR3 region: CARGSGLHP.

The chain joins TRBV21-1 to TRBJ1-5; TRBD1 is taken as the D call from the table, unchecked against the DNA. TRBV21-1 is a recognized pseudogene. CDR3 length: 16 amino acids. Written as DNA, the CDR3 is TGTGCCAGCAGCAAAGCCCAGGGGTTTAGCAATCAGCCCCAGCATTTT. Translated, it gives CASSKAQGFSNQPQHF.

This chain joins TRBV18 and TRBJ2-1, with a tentative D call TRBD1 (6 bases). V was cut by 1 base and J by 3 bases, with 16 bases left in between. The germline V gene encodes CDR1 KGHSH and CDR2 LQKENI. The CDR3 consists of 17 residues. CDR3 nucleotides: TGTGCCAGCTCACCACAAACCGGGACACGGGACTACAATGAGCAGTTCTTC. Protein product: CASSPQTGTRDYNEQFF.

This clone was seen a single time. This chain uses TRBV7-8 with TRBJ2-2; 9 bases match TRBD2. Trimming took 1 base from V and 6 from J; bases not matched to a gene: 3. CDR1 and CDR2 from the germline V gene are SGHVS and FQNEAQ. The CDR3 extends over 15 amino acids. The CDR3 coding sequence is TGTGCCAGCAGCTTAGTCTCTAGCGGGGCCGGGGAGCTGTTTTTT. It yields the protein CASSLVSSGAGELFF. Full variable domain (rest looked up from reference TRBV7-8 and TRBJ2-2): GAGVSQSPRYKVAKRGQDVALRCDPISGHVSLFWYQQALGQGPEFLTYFQNEAQLDKSGLPSDRFFAERPEGSVSTLKIQRTQQEDSAVYLCASSLVSSGAGELFFGEGSRLTVL.

This clone was found once. The rearrangement joins TRBV5-6 to TRBJ2-2; 11 nucleotides agree with TRBD1. CDR1 and CDR2 (germline): SGHDT, YYEEEE. V lost 1 base to trimming and J lost 2 bases; unmatched junction nucleotides: 7. The CDR3 is 18 amino acids. The chain's CDR3 is CASSLLWDRGSNTGELFF. The CDR3 DNA follows: TGTGCCAGCAGCTTGTTGTGGGACAGGGGGTCCAACACCGGGGAGCTGTTTTTT.

V usage is TRBV7-2 and J usage is TRBJ2-3; 7 positions agree with TRBD2. The germline gives CDR1 SGHTA, CDR2 FQGNSA. The junction had 17 bases not matched to a gene; V was cut back by 6 bases and J by 2 bases. There are 18 residues in the CDR3. The CDR3 bases are TGTGCCAGCAGGTCGGGGAGAGGGGAGGGCCTTAACACAGATACGCAGTATTTT. This gives the protein CASRSGRGEGLNTDTQYF.

The chain is built from TRBV5-4 and TRBJ1-2; D call uncertain. Germline CDR1 is SGHNT and CDR2 is YYREEE (reference sequence). The germline V and J ends were trimmed by 4 bases and 3 bases, with 13 bases remaining between them. The CDR3 has 14 residues. CDR3 nucleotide sequence: TGTGCCAGCAGCCTGCCCATCTCCCACTATGGCTACACCTTC. Translating gives CASSLPISHYGYTF.

V usage is TRBV6-6 and J usage is TRBJ2-7; D tentatively fits TRBD1 or TRBD2 (5 bases each). Trimming cost V 7 bases and J 3 bases, with 13 bases left between them. The CDR3 is made up of 13 amino acids. Germline lookup yields CDR1 MNHNY and CDR2 SVGAGI (reference sequence). CDR3 sequence: CASTLSGGYEQYF. For the CDR3, the DNA is TGTGCCAGCACCCTTAGTGGGGGCTACGAGCAGTACTTC.

This clone came up once. The chain has TRBV5-6 and TRBJ2-3; D is unresolved. V gave up 3 bases and J gave up 5 bases, with 7 bases separating them. Germline CDR1 SGHDT, CDR2 YYEEEE. The CDR3 loop spans 12 amino acids. The chain's CDR3 is CASSWSEDTQYF. CDR3 DNA sequence: TGTGCCAGCAGCTGGTCTGAAGATACGCAGTATTTT.

V is TRBV7-6 and J is TRBJ2-7, with 8 bases lining up with TRBD1. The J segment lost 6 bases and the V segment lost 5 bases, leaving 21 bases of the junction unmatched. Germline V gene data show CDR1 as SGHVS and CDR2 as FNYEAQ. The CDR3 totals 18 residues. The CDR3: CASSPSDRDLVWGSEQYF. CDR3 DNA: TGTGCCAGCAGCCCGTCGGACAGGGATCTGGTTTGGGGCTCCGAGCAGTACTTC.

The chain uses TRBV7-6 and TRBJ2-5; D not certain. The CDR3 contains 13 residues. Between the trimmed V and J ends, which lost 5 bases and 5 bases, there was a span of 12 bases. CDR1 and CDR2 from the germline V gene are SGHVS and FNYEAQ. In DNA form, the CDR3 reads TGTGCCAGCAGCCCCCCGGATGGGGAGACCCAGTACTTC. Translating it yields CASSPPDGETQYF.

The chain couples TRBV30 to TRBJ1-2; 7 bases are shared with TRBD1. V trimming: 4 bases; J trimming: 0 bases; junction bases outside the gene matches: 5. CDR1 GTSNPN and CDR2 SVGIG come from the germline V gene (reference sequence). The CDR3 totals 14 residues. The CDR3 bases are TGTGCCTGGACCGGACAGGCCGCTAACTATGGCTACACCTTC. Protein sequence: CAWTGQAANYGYTF.